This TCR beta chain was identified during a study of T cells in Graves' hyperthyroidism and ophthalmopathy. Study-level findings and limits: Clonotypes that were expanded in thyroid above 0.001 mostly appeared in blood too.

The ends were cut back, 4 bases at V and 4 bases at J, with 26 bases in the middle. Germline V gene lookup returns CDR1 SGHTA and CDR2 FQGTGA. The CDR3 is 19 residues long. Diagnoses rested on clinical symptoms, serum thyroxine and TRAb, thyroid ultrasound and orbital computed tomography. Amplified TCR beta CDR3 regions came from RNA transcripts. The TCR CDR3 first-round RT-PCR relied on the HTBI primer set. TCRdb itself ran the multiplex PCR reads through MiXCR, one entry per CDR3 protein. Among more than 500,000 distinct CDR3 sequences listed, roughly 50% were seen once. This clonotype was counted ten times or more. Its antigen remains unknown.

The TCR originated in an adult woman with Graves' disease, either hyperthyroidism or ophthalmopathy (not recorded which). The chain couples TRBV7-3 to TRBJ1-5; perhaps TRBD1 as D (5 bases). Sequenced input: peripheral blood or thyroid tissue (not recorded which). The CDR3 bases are TGTGCCAGCAGCTACCCCCCGGGGGTAGCGGGCTGTGGGAATCAGCCCCAGCATTTT. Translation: CASSYPPGVAGCGNQPQHF.